Listed here are 20 T cell receptor beta chains from one sample, sequenced in a study of graft-versus-host responses after intestinal transplantation. Using immunoSEQ multiplex PCR, the repertoire was profiled, and TCRdb retains in-frame clones only, with some absent. The data hold 84,000 or so clones, with just under 95% observed a single time. These receptors' targets are unknown. This specimen consisted of unstimulated CD4+ T cells sorted from spleen or lymph node cells, obtained before intestinal transplant. These receptors were taken from a human donor who received an intestinal transplant.

This sequence joins TRBV19 and TRBJ2-7, with D maybe TRBD2 (6 bases). Germline values: CDR1 LNHDA, CDR2 SQIVND (reference sequence). Trimming stripped 7 bases from V and 3 bases from J, with 19 bases between. The CDR3 extends over 15 amino acids. The CDR3 sequence is CASKFGASEYYEQYF. CDR3 DNA sequence: TGTGCCAGTAAGTTCGGTGCTAGCGAATACTACGAGCAGTACTTC.

The V and J genes are TRBV21-1 and TRBJ2-1; the DNA was not used to check the table's D call, TRBD2. TRBV21-1 has pseudogene status. This CDR3 is 16 amino acids long. In DNA form, the CDR3 reads TGTGCCAGCACTCAAGAGGCTAGCGGGAGATGCAATGAGCAGTTCTTC. It codes for CASTQEASGRCNEQFF.

The rearrangement links TRBV19 to TRBJ1-4; D possibly corresponds to TRBD1 (6 bases). The CDR3 length is 15 residues. Germline CDR1 and CDR2: LNHDA and SQIVND (reference sequence). Trimming took off 2 bases at V and 7 bases at J, with 14 bases between the two ends. CDR3 nucleotides: TGTGCCAGTAGTATAAGTTCCAGGGGCCTTGAAAAACTGTTTTTT. Encoded protein: CASSISSRGLEKLFF.

The chain carries TRBV19 and TRBJ2-1, with 13 positions matching TRBD2. CDR1 is LNHDA and CDR2 is SQIVND in the germline V gene (reference sequence). The CDR3 is 15 amino acids. Trimming took 5 bases from V and 10 from J; bases not matched to a gene: 8. The CDR3: CASSPRTSGSVEQFF. The CDR3 nucleotides read TGTGCCAGTAGTCCTAGGACTAGCGGGAGTGTAGAGCAGTTCTTC.

In DNA, the CDR3 is TGTGCCAGCAGCCAGGGATGGGACAGGGTAAAGGAGGCACGGGAGACCCAGTACTTC. Translating gives CASSQGWDRVKEARETQYF. J is TRBJ2-5 and V is TRBV7-9; TRBD1 matches 9 bases. The CDR3 contains 19 residues. V shed 5 bases, J shed 5 bases, and the junction held 21 bases outside the gene matches. Germline lookup yields CDR1 SEHNR and CDR2 FQNEAQ (reference sequence).

The chain recombines TRBV6-6 with TRBJ2-1; 8 positions agree with TRBD2. After removal of 2 bases from V and 7 bases from J, the junction contained 7 bases not matched to a gene. CDR3 length equals 15 residues. Per the germline V gene, CDR1 is MNHNY and CDR2 is SVGAGI (reference sequence). This chain's CDR3 is CASSYGLAGRNEQFF. The DNA of the CDR3 is TGTGCCAGCAGTTACGGGCTAGCGGGTCGGAATGAGCAGTTCTTC.

This clone has a handful of counts. The sample carries other DNA sequences with the same CDR3. The V gene is TRBV6-5, the J gene TRBJ2-7, with D possibly being TRBD2 (5 bases). V was trimmed by 6 bases and J by 1 base, leaving 7 bases between them. The CDR3 covers 12 residues. Germline assignment: CDR1 MNHEY and CDR2 SVGAGI. The CDR3 is CASRRGSYEQYF. CDR3 sequence (DNA): TGTGCCAGCAGACGAGGGTCCTACGAGCAGTACTTC.

The gene calls are TRBV9 and TRBJ2-1; D call uncertain. V lost 0 bases and J lost 3, with 10 bases in between. Germline loops: CDR1 SGDLS, CDR2 YYNGEE. The CDR3 is made up of 15 amino acids. CDR3 nucleotide sequence: TGTGCCAGCAGCGTAGTAACCGGGCACTACAATGAGCAGTTCTTC. Translated: CASSVVTGHYNEQFF.

The table lists this clone with a count of one. The chain couples TRBV4-1 to TRBJ2-2; tentative D call: TRBD2 (6 bases). V was cut by 1 base and J by 4 bases, with 13 bases left in between. The CDR3 is made up of 16 amino acids. Per germline, CDR1 MGHRA and CDR2 YSYEKL. The CDR3 DNA reads as TGCGCCAGCAGCCAAGGGAGGGGCGCGTTCACCGGGGAGCTGTTTTTT. Protein: CASSQGRGAFTGELFF.

This clone was found once. V and J are TRBV27 and TRBJ2-7; perhaps D is TRBD1 or TRBD2 (6 bases each). CDR1 is MNHEY and CDR2 is SMNVEV in the germline V gene (reference sequence). With 5 bases removed from V and 4 bases from J, the gap between germline ends came to 21 bases. The CDR3 runs 16 residues. The CDR3 sequence: CASSLGGGGVYYEQYF. The CDR3 region has the DNA TGTGCCAGCAGTCTCGGGGGTGGGGGCGTTTATTACGAGCAGTACTTC.

CDR3 residues: CASSPRDTFYEQYF. CDR3 DNA sequence: TGTGCCAGCTCACCAAGGGACACCTTCTACGAGCAGTACTTC. J is TRBJ2-7 and V is TRBV18, with D perhaps matching TRBD1 (6 bases). The CDR3 runs 14 residues. Germline CDR1 reads KGHSH; CDR2 reads LQKENI. The V and J ends lost 2 bases and 3 bases respectively, with 11 bases between them.

V is TRBV21-1 and J is TRBJ2-1; the table gives TRBD1 as D, unverified against the DNA. TRBV21-1 is noted as a pseudogene. The CDR3 consists of 15 residues. CDR3 region: CASSKGQGKYGEQFF. The CDR3 DNA is TGTGCCAGCAGCAAGGGACAGGGGAAGTATGGTGAGCAGTTCTTC.

In this sample, this clone turned up once. The CDR3 reads CASSLSGQGFYEQYF. In DNA, the CDR3 is TGTGCCAGCAGCCTCTCCGGACAGGGGTTTTACGAGCAGTACTTC. The chain couples TRBV7-3 to TRBJ2-7, with 9 positions matching TRBD1. V dropped 5 bases and J dropped 4; count of bases not matched to a gene: 9. CDR3 length: 15 amino acids. Germline V gene sequence: CDR1 SGHTA, CDR2 FQGTGA.

The CDR3 nucleotides are TGCAGCGTTGAAAGGGTAGCGGGAGAAATTCTGGGATCCTACGAGCAGTACTTC. It yields the protein CSVERVAGEILGSYEQYF. The V and J genes are TRBV29-1 and TRBJ2-7; 9 nucleotides match TRBD2. The CDR3 has 18 residues. After removal of 2 bases from V and 1 base from J, the junction contained 15 bases not matched to a gene. Germline lookup yields CDR1 SQVTM and CDR2 ANQGSEA.

The chain recombines TRBV5-1 with TRBJ2-5; D ambiguous. Trimming cost V 0 bases and J 4 bases, with 4 bases left between them. The length of the CDR3 is 12 residues. Germline values: CDR1 SGHRS, CDR2 YFSETQ. CDR3 nucleotide sequence: TGCGCCAGCAGCTTGGCCCCAGAGACCCAGTACTTC. Protein product: CASSLAPETQYF.

The chain recombines TRBV9 with TRBJ2-7, with D perhaps given as TRBD1 or TRBD2 (5 bases each). Trimming left V 3 bases short and J 0 bases short, with 16 bases between. CDR3 length equals 16 residues. Germline V CDR1 and CDR2: SGDLS, YYNGEE. CDR3 in DNA: TGTGCCAGCAGCGGGTCTCAGGGACGCTTCTCCTACGAGCAGTACTTC. This translates into CASSGSQGRFSYEQYF.

This clone has only one observation. The J gene is TRBJ1-5, the V gene TRBV4-1, with 7 positions matching TRBD1. V lost 0 bases and J lost 7; bases outside the gene matches: 9. This CDR3 is built from 16 residues. Germline V gene data show CDR1 as MGHRA and CDR2 as YSYEKL. The CDR3 sequence: CASSQDSVARGQPQHF. CDR3 sequence (DNA): TGCGCCAGCAGCCAAGATTCAGTTGCCAGGGGGCAGCCCCAGCATTTT.

The CDR3 DNA sequence: TGTGCCAGCGGGTCGGGAATCTCCTACAATGAGCAGTTCTTC. Protein sequence: CASGSGISYNEQFF. This rearrangement joins TRBV7-2 to TRBJ2-1; weak D call: TRBD2 (5 bases). Germline CDR1 and CDR2: SGHTA and FQGNSA. V was trimmed by 8 bases and J by 0 bases, leaving 11 bases between them. The length of the CDR3 is 14 residues.

About this clone: One junction end does not reproduce the germline sequence, and a read error may be involved. The CDR3 reads CASRESGSRGEQYF. For the CDR3, the DNA is TGCGCCAGCAGAGAGAGCGGGAGTAGAGGTGAGCAGTACTTC. The chain couples TRBV6-5 to TRBJ2-5; 8 bases are a match to TRBD2. Germline-derived CDR1 and CDR2 are MNHEY and SVGAGI. The CDR3 covers 14 residues.

The chain couples TRBV10-3 to TRBJ1-1, with TRBD1 matching 7 bases. This CDR3 has 12 amino acids. CDR1 is ENHRY, CDR2 SYGVKD, per germline. J was trimmed by 8 bases and V by 3 bases; bases with no gene match: 3. CDR3 bases: TGTGCCATCAGTGACCCGACAGGGGAAGCTTTCTTT. This gives the protein CAISDPTGEAFF.